The present TCR beta chain was sequenced within a study of T cell responses to AZD1222 COVID-19 vaccine. The table came from immunoSEQ multiplex PCR; TCRdb's copy has only in-frame clones and leaves some out. Of some 140,000 clones in the sample, roughly 85% are singletons; the top ten hold approximately 8%. The CDR3 runs to 13 residues. Per the germline V gene, CDR1 is SEHNR and CDR2 is FQNEAQ (reference sequence). Trimming took 8 bases from V and 6 from J, leaving 13 bases between them. Sequencing was performed on peripheral blood, taken 28 days after the second dose of the MenACWY control vaccine. This chain connects TRBV7-9 to TRBJ1-4; the D gene is possibly TRBD1 (5 bases). The receptor was derived from an adult who received the MenACWY meningococcal vaccine as a control. CDR3 region: CASRDSPHEKLFF. The CDR3 DNA follows: TGTGCCAGCCGGGACTCTCCCCATGAAAAACTGTTTTTT.